A single sample is the source of the 15 T cell receptor beta chains below, sequenced in a study of T cell repertoires in aging, cancer and after chemotherapy. Peripheral blood genomic DNA, not sorted cells or RNA, was the template. Rearranged V-D-J TRB sequences were amplified with a mixed TRB-A/B primer pool. TCRdb analysed the multiplex PCR reads with MiXCR anew, one entry per CDR3 protein. This table holds 8,500 to 10,000 distinct CDR3 sequences, roughly 37% found once. The sequenced material came from blood. The receptor source for this set is a human donor in good health.

CDR3 DNA sequence: TGTGCCAGCAGTTTTGACTACAATGAGCAGTTCTTC. Protein: CASSFDYNEQFF. The chain carries TRBV12-3 or TRBV12-4 and TRBJ2-1, with D uncertain. CDR3 length equals 12 residues. V shed 3 bases and J shed 3 bases, with 3 bases lying between them.

J is TRBJ2-3 and V is TRBV9; TRBD2 agrees at 8 bases. V lost 0 bases to trimming and J lost 4 bases; unmatched junction nucleotides: 7. This CDR3 has 16 residues. The germline gives CDR1 SGDLS, CDR2 YYNGEE. In DNA form, the CDR3 reads TGTGCCAGCAGCGTAGCTTCGGGAGGGGGGGCAGATACGCAGTATTTT. Protein sequence: CASSVASGGGADTQYF. The full variable domain, with the rest looked up from reference TRBV9 and TRBJ2-3, is DSGVTQTPKHLITATGQRVTLRCSPRSGDLSVYWYQQSLDQGLQFLIQYYNGEERAKGNILERFSAQQFPDLHSELNLSSLELGDSALYFCASSVASGGGADTQYFGPGTRLTVL.

The V and J genes are TRBV5-6 and TRBJ2-5; D uncertain. The CDR3 extends over 16 amino acids. V lost 4 bases, J lost 3 bases, and 19 bases lay in between. Germline assignment: CDR1 SGHDT and CDR2 YYEEEE. Here the CDR3 DNA reads TGTGCCAGCAGCCTGGATGTAGGGCTATCTGAAGAGACCCAGTACTTC. This gives the protein CASSLDVGLSEETQYF.

There are a few counts of this clonotype. The chain is built from TRBV12-3 or TRBV12-4 and TRBJ2-1; the D is unclear. Trimming left V 7 bases short and J 4 bases short, with 5 bases between. CDR3 length equals 11 residues. The CDR3 nucleotides are TGTGCCAGCACCCTTTACAATGAGCAGTTCTTC. Its protein is CASTLYNEQFF.

The chain couples TRBV27 to TRBJ1-6, with D unclear. The V gene lost 0 bases and the J gene lost 10 bases, with 7 bases spanning the gap. Germline lookup yields CDR1 MNHEY and CDR2 SMNVEV (reference sequence). The CDR3 runs 13 residues. CDR3 in amino acids: CASSLSGNSPLHF. Here the CDR3 DNA reads TGTGCCAGCAGTTTATCCGGGAACTCACCCCTCCACTTT.

This chain connects TRBV18 to TRBJ1-1; possibly TRBD1 for D (5 bases). Trimming stripped 4 bases from V and 4 bases from J, with 13 bases between. The CDR3 is 14 residues long. Germline V gives CDR1 KGHSH, CDR2 LQKENI. The CDR3 nucleotides read TGTGCCAGCTCACGGCAGGGTGCTGCCACTGAAGCTTTCTTT. It specifies CASSRQGAATEAFF.

The gene calls are TRBV30 and TRBJ2-1, with 7 bases identical to TRBD2. The V segment lost 4 bases and the J segment 8 bases; nucleotides outside the gene matches: 17. The CDR3 totals 16 residues. Germline V lookup: CDR1 GTSNPN, CDR2 SVGIG (reference sequence). CDR3 loop: CAWTDTGLSISHEQFF. The CDR3 nucleotides read TGTGCCTGGACCGATACGGGACTAAGTATTTCCCATGAGCAGTTCTTC.

This clonotype is categorized as medium-sized. The chain combines TRBV18 with TRBJ2-3; D not certain. Germline-derived CDR1 and CDR2 are KGHSH and LQKENI. With 6 bases removed from V and 5 bases from J, the gap between germline ends came to 9 bases. The CDR3 spans 12 residues. The CDR3 here is CASSPTGDTQYF. CDR3 in DNA: TGTGCCAGCTCCCCGACGGGAGATACGCAGTATTTT.

A note on this clonotype: Since a much larger clone is just one base distant, this may be a read error. The chain couples TRBV12-3 or TRBV12-4 to TRBJ2-2; no definite D call. This CDR3 is 14 amino acids long. V lost 8 bases and J 1 base, leaving 11 bases between the germline ends. As DNA, the CDR3 is TGTGCCAGCGTCACCCCACAGAACACCGGGGAGCTGTTTTTT. Amino acid sequence: CASVTPQNTGELFF.

V gene TRBV5-1 combines with J gene TRBJ2-2, with D maybe TRBD1 (7 bases). The germline CDR1 and CDR2 sequences are SGHRS and YFSETQ. Trimming stripped 0 bases from V and 0 bases from J, with 12 bases between. The CDR3 loop spans 17 amino acids. The CDR3: CASSLATRGANTGELFF. CDR3 in DNA: TGCGCCAGCAGCTTGGCGACCAGGGGGGCGAACACCGGGGAGCTGTTTTTT.

The chain carries TRBV19 and TRBJ1-5; weak D call: TRBD1 (5 bases). The germline V and J ends were trimmed by 5 bases and 0 bases, with 8 bases remaining between them. This CDR3 spans 14 amino acids. The germline CDR1 and CDR2 sequences are LNHDA and SQIVND (reference sequence). CDR3 sequence: CASSWRGSNQPQHF. The CDR3 bases are TGTGCCAGTAGTTGGAGGGGTAGCAATCAGCCCCAGCATTTT. The variable domain in full, completed from reference TRBV19 and TRBJ1-5, reads DGGITQSPKYLFRKEGQNVTLSCEQNLNHDAMYWYRQDPGQGLRLIYYSQIVNDFQKGDIAEGYSVSREKKESFPLTVTSAQKNPTAFYLCASSWRGSNQPQHFGDGTRLSIL.

The chain carries TRBV7-2 and TRBJ2-7, with D possibly being TRBD2 (6 bases). V lost 5 bases and J lost 5, with 22 bases in between. There are 16 residues in the CDR3. Germline CDR1 and CDR2: SGHTA and FQGNSA. CDR3 region: CASSPLRLESRDEQYF. The CDR3 nucleotides are TGTGCCAGCAGCCCCCTTCGACTAGAAAGTAGGGACGAGCAGTACTTC.

This rearrangement joins TRBV12-3 or TRBV12-4 to TRBJ1-1; 7 nucleotides agree with TRBD1. The J segment lost 4 bases and the V segment lost 1 base, leaving 0 bases of the junction unmatched. There are 13 residues in the CDR3. CDR3 residues: CASSLGQGTEAFF. CDR3 nucleotides: TGTGCCAGCAGTTTAGGACAGGGCACTGAAGCTTTCTTT.

V and J are TRBV5-6 and TRBJ1-2, with D perhaps TRBD1 (6 bases). V dropped 7 bases and J dropped 5 bases, with 21 bases sitting between them. Germline CDR1 and CDR2: SGHDT and YYEEEE. The CDR3 has 15 amino acids. CDR3 nucleotide sequence: TGTGCCAGCTCCTCTCCCGGATCGGACAGATATGGCTACACCTTC. It is translated as CASSSPGSDRYGYTF.

The rearrangement joins TRBV30 to TRBJ2-1, with 8 bases matching TRBD2. CDR3 length equals 19 residues. The V gene's germline CDR1 is GTSNPN and CDR2 SVGIG (reference sequence). With V trimmed by 0 bases and J by 8 bases, 21 bases remained unmatched. CDR3 sequence reads: CAWSVLPSTSAGVFHEQFF. CDR3 in DNA: TGTGCCTGGAGTGTACTCCCCTCGACTAGCGCGGGAGTTTTTCATGAGCAGTTCTTC. Variable domain in full (rest from reference TRBV30 and TRBJ2-1): SQTIHQWPATLVQPVGSPLSLECTVEGTSNPNLYWYRQAAGRGLQLLFYSVGIGQISSEVPQNLSASRPQDRQFILSSKKLLLSDSGFYLCAWSVLPSTSAGVFHEQFFGPGTRLTVL.